This T cell receptor (beta chain) came from a study of T cell changes during pregnancy in multiple sclerosis. Using immunoSEQ multiplex PCR, the repertoire was profiled, and TCRdb retains in-frame clones only, with some absent. The sample has around 48,000 clones; around 92% are singletons. The CDR3 length is 15 residues. The V segment lost 6 bases and the J segment 2 bases; nucleotides outside the gene matches: 5. Germline values: CDR1 LNHDA, CDR2 SQIVND (reference sequence). This chain uses TRBV19 with TRBJ2-7, with 12 bases that match TRBD2. This TCR derives from a female donor in good health, enrolled as a control in a pregnancy study. The sample consisted of CD4+ T cells from peripheral blood mononuclear cells, taken in the second trimester of pregnancy. The CDR3 DNA reads as TGTGCCAGTAGGACCTCTAGCGGGAGGGCCTACGAGCAGTACTTC. It codes for CASRTSSGRAYEQYF.